This entry lists 27 T cell receptor beta chains sequenced from one sample in a study of blood T cells in healthy people across ages. A J-beta primer mix and a sample-barcoded 5' primer were used in a second PCR of about 7 to 12 cycles. TCRdb re-called the 5' RACE reads with MiXCR, one entry per CDR3 protein. The sample contains about 1.5 million distinct CDR3 sequences, 40% to 50% of which appear only once. Input material: blood. The receptors were gathered from a young woman in good health.

Note on this clonotype: Being one base from a much bigger clone, this may be a read error. The genes are TRBV6-1 and TRBJ2-5; 10 bases agree with TRBD2. CDR3 size: 17 residues. From germline, CDR1 is MNHNS and CDR2 SASEGT. J lost 4 bases, V lost 0 bases, and 8 bases had no gene match. CDR3 bases: TGTGCCAGCAGTGAAGCCTCGTCTAGCGGGGGCCGAGAGACCCAGTACTTC. Translated, it gives CASSEASSSGGRETQYF.

This clonotype came up a few times. J is TRBJ2-1 and V is TRBV15; TRBD2 agrees at 10 bases. The V segment lost 0 bases and the J segment 5 bases; nucleotides outside the gene matches: 1. The CDR3 is 15 residues long. From germline, CDR1 is LNHNV and CDR2 YYDKDF (reference sequence). CDR3 region: CATSRDLAGDNEQFF. The CDR3 DNA sequence: TGTGCCACCAGCAGAGATCTAGCGGGGGACAATGAGCAGTTCTTC.

The table lists this clonotype with a few counts. This chain links TRBV6-5 with TRBJ1-2; 8 nucleotides agree with TRBD1. Germline values: CDR1 MNHEY, CDR2 SVGAGI. The V segment lost 2 bases and the J segment 4 bases; nucleotides outside the gene matches: 9. The CDR3 sequence is 16 residues long. The CDR3 DNA reads TGTGCCAGCAGTTACCAAGGACAGGGTCCCTTCTATGGCTACACCTTC. This encodes CASSYQGQGPFYGYTF.

CDR3 nucleotides: TGTGCCAGCAGTTACTCAGGTCCCCAGGCGGGAGTCCCCAATGAGCAGTTCTTC. This gives the protein CASSYSGPQAGVPNEQFF. This chain connects TRBV6-6 to TRBJ2-1; TRBD2 matches 7 bases. Germline V gene lookup returns CDR1 MNHNY and CDR2 SVGAGI (reference sequence). J was trimmed by 6 bases and V by 0 bases; bases with no gene match: 14. CDR3 length equals 18 residues.

This clonotype showed up just once. The CDR3 coding sequence is TGCAGTGTCGGGACAGGGCTCTCACCCCTCCACTTT. It specifies CSVGTGLSPLHF. The chain joins TRBV20-1 to TRBJ1-6, with 9 bases identical to TRBD1. Germline CDR1 and CDR2: DFQATT and SNEGSKA (reference sequence). With V trimmed by 7 bases and J by 10 bases, 5 bases remained unmatched. The CDR3 sequence is 12 residues long.

Note on this clonotype: An end of the junction differs from the germline gene, which may be a read error. The chain links TRBV7-7 to TRBJ1-6; possible D gene TRBD1, 6 bases. The CDR3 is made up of 16 amino acids. CDR1 is SSHAT and CDR2 is FNYEAQ in the germline V gene (reference sequence). The CDR3, as DNA: TGTGCTAGCAGCCTCATCGTGGGGGCTGATAATTCACCCCTCCACTTT. Translating gives CASSLIVGADNSPLHF.

This sequence joins TRBV20-1 and TRBJ2-1; no clear D. Trimming stripped 3 bases from V and 8 bases from J, with 17 bases between. CDR3 length: 14 residues. CDR1 and CDR2 (germline): DFQATT, SNEGSKA (reference sequence). The CDR3 DNA sequence: TGCAGTGCTAGGAAGTCGTCCTTCCCTGATGAGCAGTTCTTC. Residues: CSARKSSFPDEQFF.

At least ten counts were recorded for this clonotype. The gene calls are TRBV10-3 and TRBJ2-1, with D unresolved. The germline V gene encodes CDR1 ENHRY and CDR2 SYGVKD. The CDR3 has 11 amino acids. V lost 5 bases and J lost 5, with 4 bases in between. CDR3 bases: TGTGCCATCAGTCTGAACAATGAGCAGTTCTTC. The encoded protein is CAISLNNEQFF.

The chain's CDR3 is CSVEGSGSEKLFF. CDR3 in DNA: TGCAGCGTTGAGGGATCAGGGAGTGAAAAACTGTTTTTT. The chain uses TRBV29-1 and TRBJ1-4; the D gene is possibly TRBD1 (5 bases). The CDR3 is made up of 13 amino acids. Germline lookup yields CDR1 SQVTM and CDR2 ANQGSEA. V was pared by 3 bases and J by 7 bases, with 12 bases between.

This clonotype was observed a few times. V and J are TRBV28 and TRBJ2-5; 13 bases match TRBD2. Germline CDR1 is MDHEN and CDR2 is SYDVKM. Losses at the gene ends were 1 base for V and 4 bases for J; bases not matched to a gene: 9. CDR3 size: 18 residues. CDR3 sequence: CASSLFLTSGGATETQYF. Here the CDR3 DNA reads TGTGCCAGCAGTTTATTTTTAACTAGCGGGGGGGCCACAGAGACCCAGTACTTC. Based on the CDR3 plus reference TRBV28 and TRBJ2-5, the full variable domain is DVKVTQSSRYLVKRTGEKVFLECVQDMDHENMFWYRQDPGLGLRLIYFSYDVKMKEKGDIPEGYSVSREKKERFSLILESASTNQTSMYLCASSLFLTSGGATETQYFGPGTRLLVL.

The chain couples TRBV6-2 or TRBV6-3 to TRBJ2-1; possibly TRBD1 for D (5 bases). The CDR3 is 14 residues long. Germline CDR1 is MNHEY and CDR2 is SVGEGT. Trimming shortened V by 2 bases and J by 6 bases, and 11 bases separated the two germline ends. Here the CDR3 DNA reads TGTGCCAGCAGTTACGGGGCAACCCGCAATGAGCAGTTCTTC. It translates to CASSYGATRNEQFF.

In the case of this clonotype: Germline is not matched at one junction end, which may reflect a read error. This chain joins TRBV18 and TRBJ2-7, with D perhaps TRBD1 or TRBD2 (6 bases each). The CDR3 is made up of 14 amino acids. Germline V lookup: CDR1 KGHSH, CDR2 LQKENI. The CDR3 here is CAGSPGAYGYEQYF. The CDR3 DNA reads TGTGCCGGCTCACCGGGGGCCTATGGCTACGAGCAGTACTTC.

The chain recombines TRBV29-1 with TRBJ2-5; TRBD1 matches 8 bases. This CDR3 is 13 amino acids long. Germline values: CDR1 SQVTM, CDR2 ANQGSEA. Trimming cost V 4 bases and J 4 bases; bases outside gene matches: 5. The CDR3 sequence is CSVVAQGGETQYF. DNA for the CDR3: TGCAGCGTTGTAGCACAGGGGGGAGAGACCCAGTACTTC.

The rearrangement links TRBV20-1 to TRBJ2-5; a possible D gene is TRBD1 (7 bases). Trimming removed 5 bases at V and 7 bases at J, with 29 bases between. The germline V gene encodes CDR1 DFQATT and CDR2 SNEGSKA (reference sequence). The CDR3 consists of 17 residues. The CDR3: CSADQGATWTGGLTQYF. As DNA, the CDR3 is TGCAGTGCTGATCAGGGAGCAACCTGGACAGGAGGGTTGACCCAGTACTTC.

The chain links TRBV20-1 to TRBJ1-1, with D perhaps TRBD1 (6 bases). The CDR3 contains 9 residues. Germline V gene sequence: CDR1 DFQATT, CDR2 SNEGSKA (reference sequence). With 6 bases removed from V and 8 bases from J, the gap between germline ends came to 7 bases. The CDR3 nucleotides are TGCAGTGCCGACAGGGAAGCTTTCTTT. As protein: CSADREAFF.

The chain recombines TRBV12-3 or TRBV12-4 with TRBJ2-6; the D gene could be TRBD1 or TRBD2 (5 bases each). Trimming pared 6 bases from V and 0 bases from J, leaving 6 bases between. The CDR3 totals 14 residues. In DNA, the CDR3 is TGTGCCAGCAGAGGGACCTCTGGGGCCAACGTCCTGACTTTC. Its translation is CASRGTSGANVLTF.

This clonotype was found a few times. The V call is TRBV5-1, the J call TRBJ2-1, with 7 bases that match TRBD1. The CDR3 extends over 13 amino acids. With 6 bases clipped from V and 9 bases from J, the junction kept 9 bases outside the gene matches. The germline V gene encodes CDR1 SGHRS and CDR2 YFSETQ. The CDR3 region has the DNA TGCGCCAGCAATGGCGACAGGGAAGGTGAGCAGTTCTTC. Protein sequence: CASNGDREGEQFF.

The chain combines TRBV27 with TRBJ2-7, with TRBD1 matching 10 bases. The germline V gene has CDR1 MNHEY and CDR2 SMNVEV (reference sequence). The trim removed 5 bases at V and 1 base at J, leaving 14 bases unmatched. The CDR3 totals 18 residues. CDR3 DNA: TGTGCCAGCAGTCCCGCGGGACAGGGGTTTGCTCGTTCCTACGAGCAGTACTTC. It encodes CASSPAGQGFARSYEQYF.

This chain connects TRBV3-1 to TRBJ2-4, with 9 bases aligning to TRBD2. The better agreement between TRBJ2-7 and the DNA end casts doubt on the J call. The CDR3 length is 16 residues. Germline CDR1 reads LGHDT; CDR2 reads YNNKEL (reference sequence). CDR3 nucleotides: TGTGCCAGCAGGCCACAGGAAGCGGGAGGCCAAAACGAGCAGTACTTC. Its translation is CASRPQEAGGQNEQYF.

The chain links TRBV2 to TRBJ2-2; no reliable D call. CDR1 and CDR2 from the germline V gene are SNHLY and FYNNEI. V lost 3 bases and J 4 bases, leaving 12 bases between the germline ends. The CDR3 contains 15 residues. CDR3 DNA: TGTGCCAGCAGTGAGGCGACCGGTCCCACCGGGGAGCTGTTTTTT. It is translated as CASSEATGPTGELFF.

This chain joins TRBV3-1 and TRBJ1-1, with TRBD1 as a possible D gene (6 bases). This CDR3 region has 16 residues. Germline values: CDR1 LGHDT, CDR2 YNNKEL (reference sequence). V gave up 1 base and J gave up 0 bases, with 12 bases separating them. CDR3 loop: CASSQGYSGVNTEAFF. For the CDR3, the DNA is TGTGCCAGCAGCCAAGGTTATTCAGGGGTGAACACTGAAGCTTTCTTT.

The rearrangement links TRBV7-6 to TRBJ2-4; 8 bases line up with TRBD2. The J call is in doubt because the DNA end fits TRBJ2-7 better. Per germline, CDR1 SGHVS and CDR2 FNYEAQ. The CDR3 spans 18 residues. CDR3 sequence reads: CASSSDIGSGSIPYEQYF. In DNA, the CDR3 is TGTGCCAGCAGCTCCGATATAGGCAGCGGGAGTATCCCCTACGAGCAGTACTTC.

This chain uses TRBV10-3 with TRBJ2-3; TRBD2 agrees at 11 bases. The CDR3 consists of 19 residues. J gave up 1 base and V 7 bases, and 16 bases lay outside the gene matches. Germline assignment: CDR1 ENHRY and CDR2 SYGVKD. CDR3 sequence: CAINGKGLAGLKGTDTQYF. CDR3 in DNA: TGTGCCATCAATGGAAAAGGACTAGCGGGTTTGAAAGGCACAGATACGCAGTATTTT.

This chain links TRBV5-5 with TRBJ1-5; D gene ambiguous. Germline V CDR1 and CDR2: SGHKS, YYEKEE (reference sequence). The CDR3 totals 15 residues. V was trimmed by 4 bases and J by 0 bases, leaving 11 bases between them. The CDR3 DNA reads TGTGCCAGCAGCGAGGACGGCTATAGCAATCAGCCCCAGCATTTT. This codes for CASSEDGYSNQPQHF.

This clonotype was seen only a few times. The J gene is TRBJ2-1, the V gene TRBV7-6; D ambiguous. CDR1 and CDR2 from the germline V gene are SGHVS and FNYEAQ. The CDR3 loop spans 15 amino acids. V was pared by 0 bases and J by 4 bases, with 10 bases between. The chain's CDR3 is CASSLAPAAYNEQFF. DNA of the CDR3: TGTGCCAGCAGCTTAGCACCAGCCGCTTACAATGAGCAGTTCTTC.

Comments on this clonotype: A clone one base away is much larger, so this may be a read error. The rearrangement joins TRBV20-1 to TRBJ2-5, with D perhaps TRBD1 (5 bases). From germline, CDR1 is DFQATT and CDR2 SNEGSKA (reference sequence). The CDR3 contains 16 residues. The DNA for the CDR3 is TGCAGTGTTAGAGATCCCAGGGTCCTGTACCAAGAGACCCAGTACTTC. This sequence encodes CSVRDPRVLYQETQYF.

The V and J genes are TRBV5-1 and TRBJ2-1; TRBD2 matches at 12 bases. The ends lost 4 bases at V and 3 bases at J; junction bases unmatched: 5. The CDR3 contains 16 residues. Germline CDR1 and CDR2: SGHRS and YFSETQ. CDR3 in amino acids: CASSALTSGSYNEQFF. DNA of the CDR3: TGCGCCAGCAGCGCGTTGACTAGCGGGAGCTACAATGAGCAGTTCTTC.